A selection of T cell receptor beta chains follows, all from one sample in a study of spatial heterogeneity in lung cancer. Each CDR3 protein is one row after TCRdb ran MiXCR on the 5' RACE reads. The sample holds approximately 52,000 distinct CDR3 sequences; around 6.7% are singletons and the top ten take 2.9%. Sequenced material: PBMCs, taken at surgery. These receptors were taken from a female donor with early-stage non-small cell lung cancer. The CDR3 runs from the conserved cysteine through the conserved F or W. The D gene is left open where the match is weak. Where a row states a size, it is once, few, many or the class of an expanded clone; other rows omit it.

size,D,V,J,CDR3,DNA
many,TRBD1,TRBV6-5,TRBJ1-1,CASSPPDRLNTEAFF,TGTGCCAGCAGTCCACCGGACAGGTTGAACACTGAAGCTTTCTTT
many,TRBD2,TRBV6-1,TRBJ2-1,CASIPRGARHEQFF,TGTGCCAGCATTCCGCGGGGGGCCCGGCATGAGCAGTTCTTC
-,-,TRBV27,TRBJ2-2,CASSLPPWRGRTGELFF,TGTGCCAGCAGTTTACCCCCCTGGCGGGGGCGAACCGGGGAGCTGTTTTTT
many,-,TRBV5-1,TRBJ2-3,CASSSDSFWGDTQYF,TGCGCCAGCAGCTCCGATTCTTTCTGGGGAGATACGCAGTATTTT
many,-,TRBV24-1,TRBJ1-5,CATSDGFAGSNQPQHF,TGTGCCACCAGTGATGGGTTTGCGGGGAGCAATCAGCCCCAGCATTTT
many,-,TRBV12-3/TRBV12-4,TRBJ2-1,CASRHGQPGYNEQFF,TGTGCCAGCCGCCATGGGCAACCGGGTTACAATGAGCAGTTCTTC
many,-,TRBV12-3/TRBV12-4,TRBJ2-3,CASSWRPLTDTQYF,TGTGCCAGCAGTTGGAGACCACTAACAGATACGCAGTATTTT
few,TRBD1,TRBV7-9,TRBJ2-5,CASSTIPGQQETQYF,TGTGCCAGCAGCACCATACCGGGACAGCAAGAGACCCAGTACTTC
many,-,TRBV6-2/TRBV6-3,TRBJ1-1,CASSYFRLLNTEAFF,TGTGCCAGCAGTTACTTCCGTTTGCTGAACACTGAAGCTTTCTTT
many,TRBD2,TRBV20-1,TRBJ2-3,CSARKRGVTDTQYF,TGCAGTGCTAGAAAACGGGGGGTCACAGATACGCAGTATTTT
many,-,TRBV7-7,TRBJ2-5,CASSYDEQETQYF,TGTGCTAGCAGTTACGACGAACAAGAGACCCAGTACTTC
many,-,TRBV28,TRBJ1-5,CASSPLIPGNQPQHF,TGTGCCAGCAGCCCTCTCATCCCCGGGAATCAGCCCCAGCATTTT
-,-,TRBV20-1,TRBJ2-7,CSATSQLYEQYF,TGCAGTGCCACAAGCCAACTATACGAGCAGTACTTC
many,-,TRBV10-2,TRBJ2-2,CASRVMGGGELFF,TGCGCCAGCAGAGTGATGGGCGGGGGGGAGCTGTTTTTT
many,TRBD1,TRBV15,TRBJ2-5,CATSRDREQETQYF,TGTGCCACCAGCAGGGACAGGGAGCAAGAGACCCAGTACTTC
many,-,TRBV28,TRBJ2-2,CASSLGARNTGELFF,TGTGCCAGCAGTTTAGGGGCCCGAAACACCGGGGAGCTGTTTTTT
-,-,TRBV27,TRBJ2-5,CASQGRAQETQYF,TGTGCCAGTCAGGGGAGGGCCCAAGAGACCCAGTACTTC
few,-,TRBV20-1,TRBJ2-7,CSANFPPRGYEQYF,TGCAGTGCTAATTTCCCCCCGCGAGGCTACGAGCAGTACTTC
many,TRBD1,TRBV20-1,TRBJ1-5,CSARQAGGSNQPQHF,TGCAGTGCTCGGCAGGCAGGGGGTAGCAATCAGCCCCAGCATTTT
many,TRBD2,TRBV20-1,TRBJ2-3,CSASGGANTQYF,TGCAGTGCTAGCGGGGGGGCAAATACGCAGTATTTT
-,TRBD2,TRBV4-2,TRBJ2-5,CASSQVRLADFQETQYF,TGTGCCAGCAGCCAAGTTCGGCTAGCGGATTTCCAAGAGACCCAGTACTTC
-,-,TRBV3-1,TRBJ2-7,CASSQDRDEQYF,TGTGCCAGCAGCCAAGACAGAGACGAGCAGTACTTC
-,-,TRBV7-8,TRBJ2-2,CASSYTRANTGELFF,TGTGCCAGCAGCTATACGCGGGCGAACACCGGGGAGCTGTTTTTT
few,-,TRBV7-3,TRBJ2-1,CASSLSGSYNEQFF,TGTGCCAGCAGCTTAAGCGGCTCCTACAATGAGCAGTTCTTC
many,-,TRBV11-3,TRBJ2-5,CASSLRGPRETQYF,TGTGCCAGCAGCTTACGGGGGCCGCGGGAGACCCAGTACTTC
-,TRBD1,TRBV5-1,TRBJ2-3,CASSSYNRGDTQYF,TGCGCCAGCAGCTCCTACAACAGGGGAGATACGCAGTATTTT
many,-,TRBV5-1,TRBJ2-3,CASSLVAGGYTDTQYF,TGCGCCAGCAGCTTGGTTGCCGGAGGATACACAGATACGCAGTATTTT
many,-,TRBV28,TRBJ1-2,CASSSPAREYGYTF,TGTGCCAGCAGTTCCCCGGCCAGGGAATATGGCTACACCTTC
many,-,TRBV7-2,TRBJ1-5,CASSFGGGGEPQHF,TGTGCCAGCAGCTTTGGGGGAGGAGGGGAGCCCCAGCATTTT
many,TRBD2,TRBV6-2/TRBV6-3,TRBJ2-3,CASSQTSGRTDTQYF,TGTGCCAGCAGCCAGACTAGCGGGCGGACAGATACGCAGTATTTT
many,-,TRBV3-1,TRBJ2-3,CASSPDLTDTQYF,TGTGCCAGCAGCCCAGACCTCACAGATACGCAGTATTTT
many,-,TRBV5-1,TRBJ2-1,CASRGPSEQFF,TGCGCCAGCAGGGGGCCATCCGAGCAGTTCTTC
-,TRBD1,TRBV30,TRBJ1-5,CAWRDRGNQPQHF,TGTGCCTGGAGAGACAGGGGCAATCAGCCCCAGCATTTT
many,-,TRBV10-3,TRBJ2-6,CAISPSDSGANVLTF,TGTGCCATCAGTCCTAGCGACTCTGGGGCCAACGTCCTGACTTTC
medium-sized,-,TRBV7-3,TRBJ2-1,CASSHRGDEQFF,TGTGCCAGCAGCCACAGAGGGGATGAGCAGTTCTTC
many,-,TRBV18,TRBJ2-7,CASSPRQNEQYF,TGTGCCAGCTCACCAAGGCAGAACGAGCAGTACTTC
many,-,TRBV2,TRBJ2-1,CASGQPSYNEQFF,TGTGCCAGCGGACAGCCCTCCTACAATGAGCAGTTCTTC
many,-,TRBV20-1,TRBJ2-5,CSASRGSTKTQYF,TGCAGTGCTAGCCGGGGGAGTACGAAGACCCAGTACTTC
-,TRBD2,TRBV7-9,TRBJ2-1,CASSPPTSGGGFYNEQFF,TGTGCCAGCAGCCCCCCTACTAGCGGGGGGGGGTTTTACAATGAGCAGTTCTTC
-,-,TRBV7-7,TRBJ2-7,CASSHMKGREQYF,TGTGCCAGCAGTCACATGAAGGGGCGCGAGCAGTACTTC
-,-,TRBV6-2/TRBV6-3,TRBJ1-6,CASSSGPTFSTRLSSYNSPLHF,TGTGCCAGCAGTTCGGGACCTACCTTCTCGACAAGGCTAAGCTCCTATAATTCACCCCTCCACTTT
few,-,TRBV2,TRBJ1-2,CASSEALSVGGYTF,TGTGCCAGCAGTGAAGCGCTCTCCGTAGGCGGCTACACCTTC
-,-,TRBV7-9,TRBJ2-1,CASSLGAKNEQFF,TGTGCCAGCAGCTTGGGCGCTAAGAATGAGCAGTTCTTC
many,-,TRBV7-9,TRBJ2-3,CASSPPGAPDTQYF,TGTGCCAGCAGCCCCCCGGGAGCCCCGGATACGCAGTATTTT
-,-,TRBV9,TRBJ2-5,CASSPMVGETQYF,TGTGCCAGCAGCCCGATGGTGGGAGAGACCCAGTACTTC
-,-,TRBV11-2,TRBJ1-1,CASSLQGRRAFF,TGTGCCAGCAGCTTACAGGGGCGTCGGGCTTTCTTT
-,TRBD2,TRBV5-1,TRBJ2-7,CASSETSGGTYEQYF,TGCGCCAGCAGCGAAACTAGCGGGGGTACCTACGAGCAGTACTTC
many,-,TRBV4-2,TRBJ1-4,CASSATDLNEKLFF,TGTGCCAGCAGCGCGACAGACCTTAATGAAAAACTGTTTTTT
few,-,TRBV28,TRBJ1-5,CASSGEGGWQPQHF,TGTGCCAGTTCCGGTGAGGGTGGGTGGCAGCCCCAGCATTTT
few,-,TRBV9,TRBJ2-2,CASSVLASNTGELFF,TGTGCCAGCAGCGTATTAGCGTCGAACACCGGGGAGCTGTTTTTT
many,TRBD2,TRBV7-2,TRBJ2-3,CASSLAAASGDTQYF,TGTGCCAGCAGCTTAGCGGCGGCTAGCGGGGATACGCAGTATTTT
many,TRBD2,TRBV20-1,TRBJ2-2,CSARPSGLLGTGELFF,TGCAGTGCTCGTCCTAGCGGGTTATTGGGCACCGGGGAGCTGTTTTTT
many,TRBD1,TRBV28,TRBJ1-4,CASSSPGTGNEKLFF,TGTGCCAGCAGTAGTCCCGGGACAGGGAATGAAAAACTGTTTTTT
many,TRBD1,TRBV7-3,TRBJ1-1,CASSLTGRGTEAFF,TGTGCCAGCAGCTTAACGGGCAGGGGGACTGAAGCTTTCTTT
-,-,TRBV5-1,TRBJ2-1,CASSPFPDNYNEQFF,TGCGCCAGCAGCCCGTTCCCGGACAACTACAATGAGCAGTTCTTC
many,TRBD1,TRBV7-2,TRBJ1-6,CASRGRGRNSPLHF,TGTGCCAGCAGGGGCAGGGGGCGAAATTCACCCCTCCACTTT